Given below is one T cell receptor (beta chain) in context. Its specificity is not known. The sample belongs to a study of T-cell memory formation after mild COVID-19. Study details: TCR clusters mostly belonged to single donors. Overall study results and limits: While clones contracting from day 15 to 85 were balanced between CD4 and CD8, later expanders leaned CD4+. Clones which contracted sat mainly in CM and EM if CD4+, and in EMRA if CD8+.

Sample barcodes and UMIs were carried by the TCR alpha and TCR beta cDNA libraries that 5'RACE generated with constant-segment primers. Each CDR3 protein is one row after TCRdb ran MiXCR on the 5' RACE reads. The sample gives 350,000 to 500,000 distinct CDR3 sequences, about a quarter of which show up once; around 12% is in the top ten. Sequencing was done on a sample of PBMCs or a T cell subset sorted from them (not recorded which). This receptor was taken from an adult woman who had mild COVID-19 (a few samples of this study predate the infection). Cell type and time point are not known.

The CDR3 DNA is TGTGCCAGCAGCCCTACGTCGTTGAACACTGAAGCTTTCTTT. It is translated as CASSPTSLNTEAFF. J is TRBJ1-1 and V is TRBV3-1; D is uncertain. Trimming shortened V by 4 bases and J by 0 bases, and 9 bases separated the two germline ends. Germline CDR1 is LGHDT and CDR2 is YNNKEL (reference sequence). This CDR3 is built from 14 residues.